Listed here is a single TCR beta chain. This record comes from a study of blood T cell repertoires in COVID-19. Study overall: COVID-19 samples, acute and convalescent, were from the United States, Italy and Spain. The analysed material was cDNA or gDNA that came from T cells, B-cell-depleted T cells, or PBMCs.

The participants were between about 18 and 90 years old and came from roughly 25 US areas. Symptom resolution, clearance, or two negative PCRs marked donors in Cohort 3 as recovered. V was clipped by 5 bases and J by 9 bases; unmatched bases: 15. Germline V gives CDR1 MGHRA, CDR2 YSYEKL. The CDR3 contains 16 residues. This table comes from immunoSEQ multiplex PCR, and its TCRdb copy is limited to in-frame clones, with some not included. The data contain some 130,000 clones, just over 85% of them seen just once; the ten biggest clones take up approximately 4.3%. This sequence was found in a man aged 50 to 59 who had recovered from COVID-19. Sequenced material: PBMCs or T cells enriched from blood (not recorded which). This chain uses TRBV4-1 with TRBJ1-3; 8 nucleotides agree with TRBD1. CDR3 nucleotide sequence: TGCGCCAGCAGCGAAGGGGACCGGACAGGGTTGAGCACCATATATTTT. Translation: CASSEGDRTGLSTIYF.